This T cell receptor beta chain was captured in a study of cytotoxic CD8 clonotypes in ibrutinib-treated CLL. Study as a whole: The taking of response samples occurred after a median about 13 months of treatment, with a range of 6 to 36.

CDR1 and CDR2 from the germline V gene are SGDLS and YYNGEE. The V end was cut by 1 base, the J end by 4 bases, with 4 bases between. CDR3 size: 12 residues. Sequencing used immunoSEQ multiplex PCR; TCRdb keeps in-frame clones, though not all of them. Here the sample spans more than 11,000 clones, under 75% being singletons. The TCR comes from a human donor with chronic lymphocytic leukemia. The material was PBMCs, obtained before ibrutinib treatment. The chain couples TRBV9 to TRBJ2-3; no definite D call. The CDR3 is CASSVSADTQYF. The CDR3 bases are TGTGCCAGCAGCGTAAGCGCAGATACGCAGTATTTT.